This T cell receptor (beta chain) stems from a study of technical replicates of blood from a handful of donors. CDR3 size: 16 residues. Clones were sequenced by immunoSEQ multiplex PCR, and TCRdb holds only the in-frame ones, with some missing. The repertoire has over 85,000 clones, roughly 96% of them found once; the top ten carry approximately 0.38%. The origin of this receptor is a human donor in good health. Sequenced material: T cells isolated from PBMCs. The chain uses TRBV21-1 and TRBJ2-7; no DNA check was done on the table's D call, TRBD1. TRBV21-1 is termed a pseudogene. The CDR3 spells CASSKDLDTQSYEQYF. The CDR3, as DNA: TGTGCCAGCAGCAAAGATTTGGACACCCAATCCTACGAGCAGTACTTC.